Below, 7 T cell receptor beta chains from the same sample are listed, as sequenced in a study of OX40 agonist ivuxolimab in advanced cancers. This table comes from immunoSEQ multiplex PCR, and its TCRdb copy is limited to in-frame clones, with some not included. The table shows 55,000 to 75,000 clones, with about nine tenths occurring only once. The sequencing here drew on CD4+ or CD8+ T cells sorted from blood, taken in a trial of the OX40 agonist ivuxolimab. These receptors came from an adult with an advanced solid tumor such as melanoma, head and neck, liver or kidney cancer.

This clone was observed a handful of times. This chain connects TRBV28 to TRBJ2-7, with D uncertain. Germline lookup yields CDR1 MDHEN and CDR2 SYDVKM. The CDR3 is 14 residues long. V lost 7 bases, J lost 2 bases, and 15 bases lay in between. CDR3 sequence (DNA): TGTGCCAGCATAACAACAGCTCTACCCTACGAGCAGTACTTC. It is translated as CASITTALPYEQYF.

The genes are TRBV9 and TRBJ2-1; D ambiguous. The CDR3 is 12 amino acids. Germline CDR1 and CDR2: SGDLS and YYNGEE. The V end lost 0 bases, the J end lost 12 bases, and 10 bases lay between the germline ends. The CDR3 loop is CASSVAGSGQFF. For the CDR3, the DNA is TGTGCCAGCAGCGTAGCAGGTTCGGGGCAGTTCTTC.

The V and J genes are TRBV5-1 and TRBJ1-2; D remains unclear. Trimming shortened V by 6 bases and J by 6 bases, and 12 bases separated the two germline ends. Germline V gene data show CDR1 as SGHRS and CDR2 as YFSETQ. This CDR3 contains 12 residues. The CDR3 nucleotides are TGCGCCAGCAACGAACAAGGAAATGGCTACACCTTC. Protein product: CASNEQGNGYTF.

This rearrangement joins TRBV9 to TRBJ2-3; D is perhaps TRBD2 (6 bases). The CDR3 runs 15 residues. CDR1 and CDR2 (germline): SGDLS, YYNGEE. Trimming pared 4 bases from V and 2 bases from J, leaving 14 bases between. For the CDR3, the DNA is TGTGCCAGCAGCTCACAAAGGACTATCACAGATACGCAGTATTTT. This encodes CASSSQRTITDTQYF. Drawing the rest from reference TRBV9 and TRBJ2-3, the complete variable domain is DSGVTQTPKHLITATGQRVTLRCSPRSGDLSVYWYQQSLDQGLQFLIQYYNGEERAKGNILERFSAQQFPDLHSELNLSSLELGDSALYFCASSSQRTITDTQYFGPGTRLTVL.

This rearrangement joins TRBV12-5 to TRBJ1-1; TRBD1 is a possible D gene (5 bases). This CDR3 comprises 17 residues. Germline V CDR1 and CDR2: LGHNT, FRNRAP. Trimming cost V 0 bases and J 6 bases, with 20 bases left between them. The chain's CDR3 is CASGLVRGSGQFPEAFF. The DNA of the CDR3 is TGTGCTAGTGGTTTGGTACGCGGATCAGGGCAGTTCCCTGAAGCTTTCTTT.

The genes are TRBV7-3 and TRBJ2-1; 8 positions agree with TRBD2. Per germline, CDR1 SGHTA and CDR2 FQGTGA. The CDR3 is 15 residues long. V trimming: 3 bases; J trimming: 4 bases; junction bases outside the gene matches: 5. The CDR3 nucleotides read TGTGCCAGCAGCTTGGTGACTAGCGTATACAATGAGCAGTTCTTC. Translating gives CASSLVTSVYNEQFF.

This clone was counted a few times. Germline and junction disagree at one end, which may indicate a read error. The gene calls are TRBV27 and TRBJ1-5; the match to TRBD1 covers 8 bases. Germline loops: CDR1 MNHEY, CDR2 SMNVEV (reference sequence). The CDR3 runs 16 residues. The CDR3 DNA sequence: TGTGCCAGCAGTCCCAGGGGGCCCCAGAGCAGTCAGCCCCAGCATTTT. This sequence encodes CASSPRGPQSSQPQHF.